Shown below are 13 T cell receptor beta chains from a single sample sequenced in a study of shared clonotypes between healthy human individuals. Clones were sequenced by immunoSEQ multiplex PCR, and TCRdb holds only the in-frame ones, with some missing. The sample lists roughly 1 million clones; about 75% were seen once. Source material: memory CD4+ T cells sorted from blood. The sample's subset: CD45RA-negative fraction. All receptors come from a man younger than 35 in good health.

V gene TRBV7-8 combines with J gene TRBJ2-1, with 8 bases fitting TRBD2. Germline V lookup: CDR1 SGHVS, CDR2 FQNEAQ. V was pared by 3 bases and J by 9 bases, with 10 bases of the junction left unmatched. The CDR3 contains 15 residues. The CDR3 region has the DNA TGTGCCAGCAGCTTTAGCACGGGACTAGTGTCTGAGCAGTTCTTC. Amino acid sequence: CASSFSTGLVSEQFF.

This sequence joins TRBV5-8 and TRBJ1-4; tentatively, D is TRBD1 (5 bases). V was cut by 4 bases and J by 6 bases, with 16 bases left in between. This CDR3 has 15 amino acids. Germline CDR1 reads SGHTS; CDR2 reads YDEGEE. The CDR3, as DNA: TGTGCCAGCAGCCCCTGGCGGGGGAAGGATGAAAAACTGTTTTTT. This encodes CASSPWRGKDEKLFF.

The chain uses TRBV12-5 and TRBJ1-1, with a weak D call TRBD1 (5 bases). Trimming pared 5 bases from V and 4 bases from J, leaving 20 bases between. The germline V gene encodes CDR1 LGHNT and CDR2 FRNRAP. There are 16 residues in the CDR3. The CDR3: CASGPAQGPGSTEAFF. In DNA, the CDR3 is TGTGCTAGTGGTCCCGCCCAGGGTCCGGGAAGCACTGAAGCTTTCTTT.

This clone has more than one count but fewer than ten. The chain links TRBV30 to TRBJ1-4; D might be TRBD1 (5 bases). CDR1 and CDR2 from the germline V gene are GTSNPN and SVGIG (reference sequence). V dropped 1 base and J dropped 0 bases, with 6 bases sitting between them. The CDR3 has 14 residues. CDR3 in amino acids: CAWSGDATNEKLFF. CDR3 sequence (DNA): TGTGCCTGGAGTGGGGACGCAACTAATGAAAAACTGTTTTTT.

The chain combines TRBV5-5 with TRBJ1-5; 8 positions agree with TRBD1. The CDR3 has 14 amino acids. Germline loops: CDR1 SGHKS, CDR2 YYEKEE (reference sequence). V trimming: 6 bases; J trimming: 5 bases; junction bases outside the gene matches: 7. CDR3 bases: TGTGCCAGCAACCCAGGGGGCGAAGATCAGCCCCAGCATTTT. Its translation is CASNPGGEDQPQHF.

This chain links TRBV11-3 with TRBJ2-7; 8 positions match TRBD2. CDR3 length: 14 amino acids. From germline, CDR1 is SGHNT and CDR2 YENEEA. Losses at the gene ends were 5 bases for V and 3 bases for J; bases not matched to a gene: 6. CDR3 sequence (DNA): TGTGCCAGCAGCCCGGGGAGCGGGAGCTACGAGCAGTACTTC. Amino acid sequence: CASSPGSGSYEQYF. Looking up the rest from reference TRBV11-3 and TRBJ2-7 gives the full variable domain: EAGVVQSPRYKIIEKKQPVAFWCNPISGHNTLYWYLQNLGQGPELLIRYENEEAVDDSQLPKDRFSAERLKGVDSTLKIQPAELGDSAVYLCASSPGSGSYEQYFGPGTRLTVT.

The chain is built from TRBV30 and TRBJ1-2, with TRBD1 as a possible D gene (5 bases). This CDR3 has 12 residues. V was cut by 3 bases and J by 4 bases, with 9 bases left in between. Germline CDR1 and CDR2: GTSNPN and SVGIG (reference sequence). The CDR3 protein is CAWSAGAYGYTF. Written as DNA, the CDR3 is TGTGCCTGGAGCGCCGGGGCCTATGGCTACACCTTC.

This clone was observed a handful of times. This chain's CDR3 is CASSLTSLKGNIQYF. The DNA of the CDR3 is TGTGCCAGTAGTTTGACTAGCCTGAAGGGGAACATTCAGTACTTC. The chain joins TRBV19 to TRBJ2-4; TRBD2 matches 7 bases. CDR1 is LNHDA, CDR2 SQIVND, per germline (reference sequence). The J segment lost 7 bases and the V segment lost 5 bases, leaving 11 bases of the junction unmatched. The CDR3 is 15 residues long.

The chain recombines TRBV7-9 with TRBJ1-3; D uncertain. CDR3 length equals 16 residues. Germline assignment: CDR1 SEHNR and CDR2 FQNEAQ (reference sequence). V was pared by 3 bases and J by 0 bases, with 12 bases between. In DNA form, the CDR3 reads TGTGCCAGCAGCTTCACTGGGAGGGACTCTGGAAACACCATATATTTT. This translates into CASSFTGRDSGNTIYF.

The rearrangement uses TRBV5-6 and TRBJ2-7; D is unresolved. The length of the CDR3 is 14 residues. Deletions cut 0 bases from V and 2 bases from J, with 9 bases between. Germline V gene sequence: CDR1 SGHDT, CDR2 YYEEEE. The DNA of the CDR3 is TGTGCCAGCAGCTTGGCCCCAGCCGCCTACGAGCAGTACTTC. Its protein is CASSLAPAAYEQYF. Full variable domain (outside the CDR3, taken from reference TRBV5-6 and TRBJ2-7): DAGVTQSPTHLIKTRGQQVTLRCSPKSGHDTVSWYQQALGQGPQFIFQYYEEEERQRGNFPDRFSGHQFPNYSSELNVNALLLGDSALYLCASSLAPAAYEQYFGPGTRLTVT.

The chain combines TRBV4-1 with TRBJ2-4; weak D call: TRBD2 (5 bases). Germline CDR1 and CDR2: MGHRA and YSYEKL. CDR3 length: 16 residues. V lost 2 bases, J lost 1 base, and 12 bases lay in between. CDR3 sequence: CASSQPSSGAKNIQYF. The DNA for the CDR3 is TGCGCCAGCAGCCAACCGAGCTCGGGGGCCAAAAACATTCAGTACTTC.

V and J are TRBV6-5 and TRBJ1-5, with TRBD1 as a possible D gene (6 bases). Germline assignment: CDR1 MNHEY and CDR2 SVGAGI. The V end was cut by 6 bases, the J end by 1 base, with 10 bases between. The CDR3 loop spans 14 amino acids. The CDR3 nucleotides are TGTGCCAGCAGCCAGGGGTTAAGCAATCAGCCCCAGCATTTT. Translated, it gives CASSQGLSNQPQHF.

The chain is built from TRBV18 and TRBJ2-3; 7 bases align to TRBD1. With 3 bases clipped from V and 2 bases from J, the junction kept 5 bases outside the gene matches. Germline values: CDR1 KGHSH, CDR2 LQKENI. CDR3 length: 15 residues. The CDR3 DNA follows: TGTGCCAGCTCACCTGGGGGACAGAACACAGATACGCAGTATTTT. It encodes CASSPGGQNTDTQYF.